The 21 T cell receptor beta chains below all came from one sample that was sequenced in a study of shared clonotypes between healthy human individuals. The data were produced by immunoSEQ multiplex PCR, yet TCRdb's version contains in-frame clones alone and is incomplete. The repertoire has 2.5 million or so clones, approximately 92% of them found once; the top ten carry more than 0.12%. Sequenced material: naive CD4+ T cells sorted from blood. The subset here: CD45RA+ positively selected. These TCRs come from a man aged 18 to 29 in good health.

CDR3 amino acids: CASSGGTARNSGANVLTF. DNA for the CDR3: TGTGCCAGCAGCGGGGGGACGGCACGAAACTCTGGGGCCAACGTCCTGACTTTC. The chain carries TRBV5-4 and TRBJ2-6; weak D call: TRBD2 (6 bases). The germline CDR1 and CDR2 sequences are SGHNT and YYREEE (reference sequence). The CDR3 consists of 18 residues. With 4 bases removed from V and 0 bases from J, the gap between germline ends came to 17 bases.

The chain combines TRBV30 with TRBJ1-5, with TRBD1 matching over 9 bases. This CDR3 is built from 15 residues. J gave up 3 bases and V 2 bases, and 5 bases lay outside the gene matches. Germline CDR1 reads GTSNPN; CDR2 reads SVGIG (reference sequence). CDR3 in amino acids: CAWSSGQGPNQPQHF. The CDR3 DNA is TGTGCCTGGAGTTCAGGACAGGGGCCCAATCAGCCCCAGCATTTT.

This clone was seen more than once but under ten times. This chain connects TRBV6-1 to TRBJ1-5; D gene ambiguous. The length of the CDR3 is 15 residues. The germline V and J ends were trimmed by 1 base and 1 base, with 8 bases remaining between them. Per germline, CDR1 MNHNS and CDR2 SASEGT. The CDR3 region is CASSEGYGSNQPQHF. DNA of the CDR3: TGTGCCAGCAGTGAAGGGTATGGGAGCAATCAGCCCCAGCATTTT.

On this clone: Different DNA sequences within this sample yield the same CDR3. The rearrangement joins TRBV7-9 to TRBJ1-4; 8 bases map to TRBD1. This CDR3 has 14 amino acids. V was pared by 5 bases and J by 8 bases, with 7 bases of the junction left unmatched. From germline, CDR1 is SEHNR and CDR2 FQNEAQ (reference sequence). CDR3 sequence: CASSPGQGSEKLFF. The CDR3 DNA reads as TGTGCCAGCAGCCCCGGACAGGGCAGCGAAAAACTGTTTTTT.

The CDR3 loop is CASGPDTGELFF. DNA of the CDR3: TGTGCCAGCGGGCCAGACACCGGGGAGCTGTTTTTT. The chain uses TRBV7-3 and TRBJ2-2; D unclear. The V end was cut by 8 bases, the J end by 3 bases, with 7 bases between. The CDR3 loop spans 12 amino acids. Germline V gene sequence: CDR1 SGHTA, CDR2 FQGTGA.

Worth noting for this clone: Other DNA sequences of this sample code for an identical CDR3. The chain employs TRBV19 and TRBJ1-3, with D tentatively TRBD1 (6 bases). This CDR3 comprises 15 residues. V gave up 4 bases and J gave up 0 bases, with 10 bases separating them. Germline V gives CDR1 LNHDA, CDR2 SQIVND (reference sequence). CDR3 sequence: CASSRGQSSGNTIYF. CDR3 sequence (DNA): TGTGCCAGTAGTAGAGGACAGAGCTCTGGAAACACCATATATTTT.

This chain joins TRBV7-2 and TRBJ2-7; TRBD2 aligns across 7 bases. CDR3 length equals 13 residues. Germline CDR1 reads SGHTA; CDR2 reads FQGNSA. The trim removed 6 bases at V and 2 bases at J, leaving 4 bases unmatched. The CDR3 here is CASSFTSAYEQYF. The DNA of the CDR3 is TGTGCCAGCAGTTTCACTAGCGCCTACGAGCAGTACTTC.

The chain has TRBV28 and TRBJ1-5; tentative D call: TRBD1 (5 bases). From germline, CDR1 is MDHEN and CDR2 SYDVKM. V was shortened by 5 bases and J by 3 bases, with 14 bases between the two germline ends. This CDR3 region has 15 residues. In DNA form, the CDR3 reads TGTGCCAGCAGTCCTACTAGGGGAGACAATCAGCCCCAGCATTTT. This sequence encodes CASSPTRGDNQPQHF.

This clone was recorded a few times. The chain recombines TRBV18 with TRBJ2-1; TRBD2 agrees at 9 bases. Looked up from germline, CDR1 is KGHSH and CDR2 is LQKENI. J was trimmed by 8 bases and V by 0 bases; bases with no gene match: 5. The CDR3 contains 15 residues. The CDR3, as DNA: TGTGCCAGCTCACCACCGATGCGGGAGGGATATGAGCAGTTCTTC. The encoded protein is CASSPPMREGYEQFF. Supplemented by reference TRBV18 and TRBJ2-1, the full variable domain reads NAGVMQNPRHLVRRRGQEARLRCSPMKGHSHVYWYRQLPEEGLKFMVYLQKENIIDESGMPKERFSAEFPKEGPSILRIQQVVRGDSAAYFCASSPPMREGYEQFFGPGTRLTVL.

In its sample, this clone was seen a few times. Other DNA sequences of this sample code for an identical CDR3. The chain has TRBV5-4 and TRBJ1-5; 7 bases agree with TRBD1. This CDR3 is 13 amino acids long. Germline-derived CDR1 and CDR2 are SGHNT and YYREEE (reference sequence). V trimming: 0 bases; J trimming: 7 bases; junction bases outside the gene matches: 1. The CDR3 sequence is CASSLDRGQPQHF. CDR3 DNA sequence: TGTGCCAGCAGCTTGGACAGGGGCCAGCCCCAGCATTTT.

The chain links TRBV10-3 to TRBJ2-3, with TRBD2 as a possible D gene (6 bases). The V gene lost 4 bases and the J gene lost 4 bases, with 12 bases spanning the gap. The CDR3 loop spans 14 amino acids. Germline CDR1 ENHRY, CDR2 SYGVKD. CDR3 loop: CAISGSGVPDTQYF. The CDR3 nucleotides read TGTGCCATCAGTGGATCGGGAGTCCCAGATACGCAGTATTTT.

Remarks on this clone: The sample contains more than one DNA sequence encoding this CDR3. The CDR3 DNA is TGCGCCAGCAGCTCACCACAAGAGACCCAGTACTTC. Amino acid sequence: CASSSPQETQYF. The rearrangement uses TRBV5-1 and TRBJ2-5; D is uncertain. Looked up from germline, CDR1 is SGHRS and CDR2 is YFSETQ. The CDR3 consists of 12 residues. Trimming removed 3 bases at V and 2 bases at J, with 5 bases between.

Of note for this clone: Additional DNA sequences in this sample encode the identical CDR3. This chain uses TRBV6-6 with TRBJ2-2; no definite D call. The CDR3 sequence is 14 residues long. V was cut by 2 bases and J by 0 bases, with 4 bases left in between. Looked up from germline, CDR1 is MNHNY and CDR2 is SVGAGI (reference sequence). The CDR3 sequence is CASSYRTNTGELFF. The CDR3 DNA reads TGTGCCAGCAGTTACAGGACGAACACCGGGGAGCTGTTTTTT.

The chain links TRBV6-4 to TRBJ2-1; D possibly corresponds to TRBD2 (5 bases). Germline V gives CDR1 MRHNA, CDR2 SNTAGT. Trimming removed 0 bases at V and 9 bases at J, with 9 bases between. The CDR3 contains 13 residues. The CDR3 loop is CASSDSRRGEQFF. The CDR3 region has the DNA TGTGCCAGCAGTGACTCGCGACGGGGTGAGCAGTTCTTC.

The chain employs TRBV5-5 and TRBJ2-5; 7 nucleotides line up with TRBD1. V lost 3 bases, J lost 2 bases, and 10 bases stayed unmatched. Germline loops: CDR1 SGHKS, CDR2 YYEKEE (reference sequence). The CDR3 is 16 residues long. The CDR3 DNA follows: TGTGCCAGCAGCTGGACCGATACAGGGGATCAAGAGACCCAGTACTTC. It yields the protein CASSWTDTGDQETQYF. The full variable domain, in which reference TRBV5-5 and TRBJ2-5 provide the parts outside the CDR3, is DAGVTQSPTHLIKTRGQQVTLRCSPISGHKSVSWYQQVLGQGPQFIFQYYEKEERGRGNFPDRFSARQFPNYSSELNVNALLLGDSALYLCASSWTDTGDQETQYFGPGTRLLVL.

This rearrangement joins TRBV6-6 to TRBJ1-1; D gene uncertain. CDR3 length: 15 amino acids. V gave up 0 bases and J gave up 1 base, with 9 bases separating them. Germline lookup yields CDR1 MNHNY and CDR2 SVGAGI (reference sequence). The CDR3 sequence is CASSYSGGQNTEAFF. CDR3 bases: TGTGCCAGCAGTTACTCGGGAGGGCAGAACACTGAAGCTTTCTTT.

The chain employs TRBV18 and TRBJ2-5; tentative D call: TRBD2 (6 bases). The CDR3 runs to 18 residues. The V gene lost 0 bases and the J gene lost 4 bases, with 21 bases spanning the gap. Germline CDR1 reads KGHSH; CDR2 reads LQKENI. CDR3 sequence (DNA): TGTGCCAGCTCACCACCGGGGTCTGTAGCGGCTCCGGGAGAGACCCAGTACTTC. Protein: CASSPPGSVAAPGETQYF.

The chain is built from TRBV5-6 and TRBJ2-7, with D unresolved. Trimming pared 6 bases from V and 5 bases from J, leaving 24 bases between. This CDR3 comprises 16 residues. From germline, CDR1 is SGHDT and CDR2 YYEEEE. CDR3 in amino acids: CASTARGLPGPDEQYF. CDR3 DNA: TGTGCCAGCACCGCCCGTGGGTTGCCTGGCCCAGACGAGCAGTACTTC.

The rearrangement links TRBV5-4 to TRBJ1-5; a possible D gene is TRBD1 (6 bases). This CDR3 is 13 amino acids long. V shed 4 bases and J shed 6 bases, with 11 bases lying between them. Germline loops: CDR1 SGHNT, CDR2 YYREEE (reference sequence). DNA for the CDR3: TGTGCCAGCAGCCAGCGAGGGGGTCAGCCCCAGCATTTT. It encodes CASSQRGGQPQHF.

The chain combines TRBV5-8 with TRBJ2-7, with D tentatively TRBD1 (6 bases). The germline gives CDR1 SGHTS, CDR2 YDEGEE. Trimming removed 5 bases from V and 2 bases from J, with 23 bases in between. The CDR3 consists of 17 residues. The CDR3 sequence is CASSYSSVGHRPYEQYF. The DNA for the CDR3 is TGTGCCAGCAGTTATTCCTCGGTGGGACATCGTCCCTACGAGCAGTACTTC.

This chain connects TRBV5-1 to TRBJ2-1; D remains unclear. Deletions cut 1 base from V and 6 bases from J, with 14 bases between. Germline lookup yields CDR1 SGHRS and CDR2 YFSETQ. The CDR3 is 15 residues long. CDR3: CASSLIGDSLNEQFF. CDR3 in DNA: TGCGCCAGCAGCTTGATAGGCGATAGCCTCAATGAGCAGTTCTTC.